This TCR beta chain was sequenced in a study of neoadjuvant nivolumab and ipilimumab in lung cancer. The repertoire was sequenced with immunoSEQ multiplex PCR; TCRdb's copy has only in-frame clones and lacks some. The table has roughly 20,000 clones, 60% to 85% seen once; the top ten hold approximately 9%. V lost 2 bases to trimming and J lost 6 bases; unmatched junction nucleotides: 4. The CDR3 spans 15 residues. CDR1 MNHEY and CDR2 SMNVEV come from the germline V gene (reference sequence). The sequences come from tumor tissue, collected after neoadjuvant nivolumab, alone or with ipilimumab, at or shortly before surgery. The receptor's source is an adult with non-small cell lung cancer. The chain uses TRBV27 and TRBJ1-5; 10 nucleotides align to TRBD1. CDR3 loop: CASSLGGQGFQPQHF. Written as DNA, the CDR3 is TGTGCCAGCAGTTTAGGGGGACAGGGGTTTCAGCCCCAGCATTTT.